Listed below are T cell receptor beta chains from one sample, sequenced in a study of blood T cell repertoires in COVID-19. Repertoires were generated with immunoSEQ multiplex PCR, while TCRdb's copy carries only in-frame clones and drops some. The repertoire holds 200,000 or so clones, with roughly nine tenths as singletons. The sample comprised peripheral blood. Receptors were obtained from a man aged 65 to 85 with acute or convalescent COVID-19. The CDR3 runs from the conserved cysteine through the conserved F or W. Fields, in order: clone size, V gene, D gene, J gene, CDR3 DNA, CDR3 protein. A D gene is named only where the DNA matches it firmly. Not all rows give a size; the values are once, few, many and, for expanded clones, a class.

clone size: NA
V gene: TRBV19
D gene: TRBD1
J gene: TRBJ1-5
CDR3 DNA: TGTGCCAGTAGTCGACAGGGGAATCAGCCCCAGCATTTT
CDR3 protein: CASSRQGNQPQHF

clone size: NA
V gene: TRBV5-1
D gene: NA
J gene: TRBJ1-1
CDR3 DNA: TGCGCCAGCAGCTTGTTTGAGACAGCAAACACTGAAGCTTTCTTT
CDR3 protein: CASSLFETANTEAFF

clone size: once
V gene: TRBV6-5
D gene: TRBD1
J gene: TRBJ2-7
CDR3 DNA: TGTGCCAGCAGGAGAGGACAGGGGTCCTACGAGCAGTACTTC
CDR3 protein: CASRRGQGSYEQYF

clone size: once
V gene: TRBV19
D gene: TRBD1
J gene: TRBJ1-6
CDR3 DNA: TGTGCCAGTAGTCTGACAGGGAGCGATTCACCCCTCCACTTT
CDR3 protein: CASSLTGSDSPLHF

clone size: NA
V gene: TRBV18
D gene: TRBD2
J gene: TRBJ2-7
CDR3 DNA: TGTGCCAGCTCACCGTGGACTAGCGGGCCTCCCTACGAGCAGTACTTC
CDR3 protein: CASSPWTSGPPYEQYF

clone size: once
V gene: TRBV18
D gene: NA
J gene: TRBJ2-7
CDR3 DNA: TGTGCCAGCTCACCATCCCCAGGGCAAATCTCCTACGAGCAGTACTTC
CDR3 protein: CASSPSPGQISYEQYF

clone size: NA
V gene: TRBV4-2
D gene: NA
J gene: TRBJ1-5
CDR3 DNA: TGTGCCAGCAGCCAAGAAGGGGGAGCTACCGGCAATCAGCCCCAGCATTTT
CDR3 protein: CASSQEGGATGNQPQHF

clone size: NA
V gene: TRBV5-4
D gene: TRBD2
J gene: TRBJ2-2
CDR3 DNA: TGTGCCAGCAGCTTGGGTGGCGGGAGGGCCTCCGGGGAGCTGTTTTTT
CDR3 protein: CASSLGGGRASGELFF

clone size: NA
V gene: TRBV24-1
D gene: TRBD2
J gene: TRBJ2-1
CDR3 DNA: TGTGCCACCAGTGATCCCGTAGCGGGAGTCACCTACAATGAGCAGTTCTTC
CDR3 protein: CATSDPVAGVTYNEQFF

clone size: NA
V gene: TRBV28
D gene: TRBD1
J gene: TRBJ2-7
CDR3 DNA: TGTGCCAGCAGGCTAGCCGCGGACAGGGACTACGAGCAGTACTTC
CDR3 protein: CASRLAADRDYEQYF

clone size: once
V gene: TRBV3-1/TRBV3-2
D gene: TRBD2
J gene: TRBJ2-7
CDR3 DNA: TGTGCCAGCAGCCAAAGCGGGAGGGGCGGGAGTTCCTACGAGCAGTACTTC
CDR3 protein: CASSQSGRGGSSYEQYF

clone size: NA
V gene: TRBV30
D gene: TRBD2
J gene: TRBJ2-1
CDR3 DNA: TGTGCCTGGAGTGGCGCTAGCGGCTCCTACAATGAGCAGTTCTTC
CDR3 protein: CAWSGASGSYNEQFF

clone size: NA
V gene: TRBV5-1
D gene: TRBD2
J gene: TRBJ2-3
CDR3 DNA: TGCGCCAGCACAGTAGCGGGAGGCCGCACAGATACGCAGTATTTT
CDR3 protein: CASTVAGGRTDTQYF

clone size: NA
V gene: TRBV18
D gene: TRBD2
J gene: TRBJ2-5
CDR3 DNA: TGTGCCAGCTCAGCGGGACTAAAGGAGACCCAGTACTTC
CDR3 protein: CASSAGLKETQYF

clone size: NA
V gene: TRBV23-1
D gene: TRBD1
J gene: TRBJ1-2
CDR3 DNA: TGCGCCAGCAGTCGTAGGCAGGGACAGTACTATGGCTACACCTTC
CDR3 protein: CASSRRQGQYYGYTF

clone size: NA
V gene: TRBV7-6
D gene: NA
J gene: TRBJ2-4
CDR3 DNA: TGTGCCAGCAGCTTAGCGGGACACGGCTTAGCCAAAAACATTCAGTACTTC
CDR3 protein: CASSLAGHGLAKNIQYF

clone size: NA
V gene: TRBV28
D gene: TRBD1
J gene: TRBJ1-5
CDR3 DNA: TGTGCCAGCAGAGGGACAGGGACGGGTCAGCCCCAGCATTTT
CDR3 protein: CASRGTGTGQPQHF

clone size: NA
V gene: TRBV7-2
D gene: NA
J gene: TRBJ2-7
CDR3 DNA: TGTGCCAGCAGCCAAACTGAATACTCCTACGAGCAGTACTTC
CDR3 protein: CASSQTEYSYEQYF